The entry below gives a single T cell receptor (beta chain) sequence along with its context. A read error may explain this, as a much larger clone is one base away. The sample comes from a study of T cells in Graves' hyperthyroidism and ophthalmopathy. There are 14 residues in the CDR3. Germline V CDR1 and CDR2: MDHEN, SYDVKM. Amplification yielded TCR beta CDR3 regions, with RNA transcripts as the source. The HTBI primer set served for first-round RT-PCR of the TCR CDR3. TCRdb itself ran the multiplex PCR reads through MiXCR, one entry per CDR3 protein. The table includes about 480,000 distinct CDR3 sequences, around 24% detected once. About 10 ml of fresh peripheral blood supplied the PBMCs.

What was sequenced was blood. The receptor was derived from a woman in her 30s with Graves' ophthalmopathy. The V gene is TRBV28, the J gene TRBJ1-3; the D gene is possibly TRBD1 (6 bases). The CDR3 coding sequence is TGTGCCAGCAGACAACAGGGTTCGGGAACCACCATATATTTT. This sequence encodes CASRQQGSGTTIYF.